This is a list of T cell receptor beta chains from one sample in a study of T cell responses to AZD1222 COVID-19 vaccine. Profiling relied on immunoSEQ multiplex PCR, and the TCRdb table lists in-frame clones only, not all of them. The sample holds around 91,000 clones, 90% to 95% seen once. Sequenced material: peripheral blood, taken 28 days after the second AZD1222 dose. The source of these receptors is an adult who received the AZD1222 COVID-19 vaccine. CDR3s include the opening cysteine and the closing phenylalanine or tryptophan. A D gene is named only where the DNA matches it firmly. The size entry is marked missing in some rows and otherwise reads once, few, many or a size class.

j_call d_call v_call clone_size cdr3_aa cdr3_nt
TRBJ2-7 NA TRBV11-2 NA CASSALTGLYEQYF TGTGCCAGCAGCGCGTTGACAGGCCTCTACGAGCAGTACTTC
TRBJ2-1 TRBD2 TRBV24-1 once CATRGGLAGGSSYNEQFF TGTGCCACCCGTGGGGGACTAGCGGGGGGCAGCTCCTACAATGAGCAGTTCTTC
TRBJ2-7 TRBD2 TRBV6-5 few CASSYGGSGGYEQYF TGTGCCAGCAGTTACGGGGGTAGCGGGGGCTACGAGCAGTACTTC
TRBJ2-1 NA TRBV9 NA CASSQTTIYNEQFF TGTGCCAGCAGCCAAACCACCATCTACAATGAGCAGTTCTTC
TRBJ1-2 TRBD1 TRBV19 NA CASRNPGQTYGYTF TGTGCCAGTAGAAACCCGGGACAGACCTATGGCTACACCTTC
TRBJ1-5 NA TRBV19 NA CASSFSRDQPQHF TGTGCCAGTAGTTTTTCCAGGGATCAGCCCCAGCATTTT
TRBJ2-2 TRBD2 TRBV15 NA CAVSPAGSYTGELFF TGTGCCGTAAGCCCAGCGGGAAGTTACACCGGGGAGCTGTTTTTT
TRBJ1-1 NA TRBV11-2 NA CASSNPNTEAFF TGTGCCAGCAGCAATCCGAACACTGAAGCTTTCTTT
TRBJ2-1 TRBD2 TRBV29-1 NA CSVSDGLSGRFYNEQFF TGCAGCGTATCGGATGGGCTTAGCGGGAGGTTCTACAATGAGCAGTTCTTC
TRBJ2-7 TRBD2 TRBV6-5 NA CASSYSKGLAYEQYF TGTGCCAGCAGTTACTCGAAGGGACTAGCCTACGAGCAGTACTTC
TRBJ2-5 NA TRBV5-1 NA CASSLNIGAYNQETQYF TGCGCCAGCAGCTTGAATATTGGGGCCTACAACCAAGAGACCCAGTACTTC
TRBJ2-7 TRBD1 TRBV3-1/TRBV3-2 NA CASSPTYWDRGHEQYF TGTGCCAGCAGCCCCACATACTGGGACAGGGGCCACGAGCAGTACTTC
TRBJ1-5 NA TRBV3-1/TRBV3-2 NA CASSGGRGNQPQHF TGTGCCAGCAGCGGAGGGAGAGGGAATCAGCCCCAGCATTTT
TRBJ2-2 NA TRBV7-9 NA CASSYDRNTGELFF TGTGCCAGCAGCTACGACAGGAACACCGGGGAGCTGTTTTTT
TRBJ2-1 TRBD2 TRBV13 NA CASSLLPSGTFNEQFF TGTGCCAGCAGCTTACTTCCCAGCGGGACCTTCAATGAGCAGTTCTTC
TRBJ2-2 TRBD2 TRBV11-2 NA CASSQPGLAGDTGELFF TGTGCCAGCAGCCAACCGGGACTAGCGGGAGACACCGGGGAGCTGTTTTTT
TRBJ1-5 NA TRBV29-1 NA CSVGDSNQPQHF TGCAGCGTAGGGGATAGCAATCAGCCCCAGCATTTT
TRBJ1-6 NA TRBV28 once CASSNLLGSPLHF TGTGCCAGCAGTAACCTCCTTGGTTCACCCCTCCACTTT
TRBJ2-1 TRBD2 TRBV7-8 NA CASSLASGSSYNEQFF TGTGCCAGCAGCTTGGCTAGCGGGAGCTCCTACAATGAGCAGTTCTTC
TRBJ1-2 NA TRBV7-7 NA CASSPDPTGPHLFDYGYTF TGTGCTAGCAGCCCCGACCCCACAGGGCCTCACCTCTTCGACTATGGCTACACCTTC
TRBJ2-7 TRBD1 TRBV10-3 once CAISGVRTGTYEQYF TGTGCCATCAGTGGAGTCCGGACAGGGACCTACGAGCAGTACTTC
TRBJ1-1 NA TRBV6-5 NA CASTYGENTEAFF TGTGCCAGCACCTACGGGGAAAACACTGAAGCTTTCTTT
TRBJ2-5 TRBD2 TRBV11-2 NA CASSLGLAGAQETQYF TGTGCCAGCAGTTTGGGACTAGCGGGAGCCCAAGAGACCCAGTACTTC
TRBJ2-7 NA TRBV4-1 NA CASSQVLLGSYEQYF TGCGCCAGCAGCCAAGTCTTGCTTGGTTCCTACGAGCAGTACTTC
TRBJ1-2 TRBD1 TRBV24-1 NA CATRDSGTGVGGYGYTF TGTGCCACCAGAGACTCCGGGACAGGGGTTGGAGGCTATGGCTACACCTTC
TRBJ1-2 NA TRBV29-1 NA CSVGDILRQGYGYTF TGCAGCGTTGGGGACATACTCCGCCAGGGCTATGGCTACACCTTC
TRBJ2-7 NA TRBV28 NA CASSESERRSYEQYF TGTGCCAGCAGTGAAAGCGAGAGGCGGTCCTACGAGCAGTACTTC
TRBJ1-2 NA TRBV19 NA CASSPPLTYGYTF TGTGCCAGTAGTCCGCCGCTTACCTATGGCTACACCTTC
TRBJ1-3 NA TRBV5-1 NA CASSSGQPGNTIYF TGCGCCAGCAGCTCGGGACAACCTGGAAACACCATATATTTT
TRBJ1-1 NA TRBV5-1 NA CASSAAVGYTEAFF TGCGCCAGCAGCGCGGCTGTCGGGTACACTGAAGCTTTCTTT
TRBJ2-2 TRBD2 TRBV19 NA CASSIVASGTTGELFF TGTGCCAGTAGTATAGTGGCTAGCGGGACAACCGGGGAGCTGTTTTTT
TRBJ1-3 NA TRBV6-5 few CASSYGTGNSGNTIYF TGTGCCAGCAGTTACGGTACAGGGAACTCTGGAAACACCATATATTTT
TRBJ1-4 TRBD1 TRBV10-3 NA CAIRGQGGGEKLFF TGTGCCATCAGGGGACAGGGGGGCGGAGAAAAACTGTTTTTT
TRBJ2-3 TRBD2 TRBV28 NA CASSLIAGGGTDTQYF TGTGCCAGCAGTTTAATAGCGGGAGGTGGAACAGATACGCAGTATTTT
TRBJ2-4 TRBD1 TRBV5-1 NA CASSLAQGAFGDIQYF TGCGCCAGCAGCTTGGCCCAGGGGGCGTTTGGGGACATTCAGTACTTC
TRBJ1-2 NA TRBV14 NA CASSQGGRRYTF TGTGCCAGCAGCCAAGGAGGGAGACGCTACACCTTC
TRBJ1-2 NA TRBV7-2 NA CASSLSLAGANYGYTF TGTGCCAGCAGCTTAAGTTTGGCCGGAGCAAACTATGGCTACACCTTC
TRBJ1-5 NA TRBV7-2 NA CASSLGPAVSNQPQHF TGTGCCAGCAGCTTAGGGCCGGCAGTTAGCAATCAGCCCCAGCATTTT
TRBJ1-1 TRBD1 TRBV5-5 NA CASSRGTGVGTEAFF TGTGCCAGCAGCCGAGGGACAGGGGTGGGCACTGAAGCTTTCTTT
TRBJ2-7 NA TRBV20-1 NA CSAKHQYEYF TGCAGTGCTAAACACCAGTACGAGTACTTC
TRBJ2-3 NA TRBV6-5 NA CASSNRHRDTQYF TGTGCCAGCAGTAACCGACACCGCGATACGCAGTATTTT
TRBJ2-2 TRBD2 TRBV4-1 NA CASSQSAGTFTGELFF TGCGCCAGCAGCCAGTCAGCGGGGACGTTCACCGGGGAGCTGTTTTTT
TRBJ2-2 TRBD2 TRBV6-5 NA CASSIAGGFTGELFF TGTGCCAGCAGTATAGCGGGAGGGTTCACCGGGGAGCTGTTTTTT
TRBJ2-3 NA TRBV19 NA CASSIALSGTDTQYF TGTGCCAGTAGTATCGCCCTCAGCGGCACAGATACGCAGTATTTT
TRBJ2-7 NA TRBV7-8 NA CASSLAQTAEQYF TGTGCCAGCAGCTTAGCCCAAACCGCCGAGCAGTACTTC
TRBJ2-5 TRBD2 TRBV19 NA CASSTGLAGPQETQYF TGTGCCAGTAGTACTGGACTAGCGGGACCCCAAGAGACCCAGTACTTC
TRBJ1-1 NA TRBV7-9 NA CASSLGASGDTEAFF TGTGCCAGCAGCTTGGGGGCTTCAGGGGACACTGAAGCTTTCTTT
TRBJ1-2 TRBD1 TRBV9 NA CASSPRDSPNYGYTF TGTGCCAGCAGCCCACGGGACAGTCCAAACTATGGCTACACCTTC
TRBJ1-3 NA TRBV6-6 NA CASSYSMNQPGNTIYF TGTGCCAGCAGTTACTCGATGAATCAGCCTGGAAACACCATATATTTT
TRBJ1-5 NA TRBV19 NA CASSREPFSNQPQHF TGTGCCAGTAGTAGGGAACCGTTTAGCAATCAGCCCCAGCATTTT
TRBJ2-7 NA TRBV9 NA CASSVAREGREQYF TGTGCCAGCAGCGTAGCCAGGGAAGGGAGGGAGCAGTACTTC
TRBJ2-2 NA TRBV11-2 NA CASSLGLGWGGELFF TGTGCCAGCAGCTTAGGGCTGGGATGGGGCGGGGAGCTGTTTTTT
TRBJ2-1 TRBD1 TRBV13 NA CASSSPGQQYNEQFF TGTGCCAGCAGCTCCCCGGGACAGCAATACAATGAGCAGTTCTTC
TRBJ1-1 NA TRBV4-3 few CASSQTIMTRPNTEAFF TGCGCCAGCAGCCAAACAATCATGACCCGTCCGAACACTGAAGCTTTCTTT
TRBJ2-7 TRBD1 TRBV5-1 NA CASSSGQGAHEQYF TGCGCCAGCAGTTCGGGACAGGGGGCCCACGAGCAGTACTTC